A single sample is the source of the 12 T cell receptor beta chains below, sequenced in a study of neoadjuvant anti-PD-1 for oral cavity cancer. Sequenced by immunoSEQ multiplex PCR; TCRdb stores in-frame clones only, minus some. Of over 15,000 clones detected, approximately 75% appear once; the ten largest clones hold 2% to 3%. Here the sequenced sample was PBMCs, taken before nivolumab (anti-PD-1) treatment. Every receptor here comes from a person aged 40-85 years with oral cavity squamous cell carcinoma.

This chain joins TRBV7-9 and TRBJ2-7, with D perhaps matching TRBD1 or TRBD2 (6 bases each). Germline V CDR1 and CDR2: SEHNR, FQNEAQ (reference sequence). CDR3 length: 16 amino acids. V was trimmed by 5 bases and J by 4 bases, leaving 21 bases between them. The CDR3 region is CASSSQIRGADYEQYF. In DNA form, the CDR3 reads TGTGCCAGCAGCAGCCAAATAAGGGGGGCGGATTACGAGCAGTACTTC.

CDR3 loop: CASSDRGYNQPQHF. In DNA, the CDR3 is TGTGCCAGCAGTGACAGGGGGTACAATCAGCCCCAGCATTTT. The chain uses TRBV2 and TRBJ1-5, with 7 bases matching TRBD1. Germline-derived CDR1 and CDR2 are SNHLY and FYNNEI. The CDR3 runs 14 residues. The V gene end was trimmed by 3 bases and the J gene end by 3 bases; junction bases not matched to a gene: 2.

V usage is TRBV15 and J usage is TRBJ2-7; 8 nucleotides agree with TRBD1. This CDR3 has 16 amino acids. Germline CDR1 and CDR2: LNHNV and YYDKDF (reference sequence). V shed 2 bases and J 0 bases; nucleotides not matched to a gene: 6. CDR3 sequence (DNA): TGTGCCACCAGCAGAACCGGACAGGGATACTCCTACGAGCAGTACTTC. It specifies CATSRTGQGYSYEQYF.

J is TRBJ2-2 and V is TRBV4-2, with D maybe TRBD2 (5 bases). Trimming left V 0 bases short and J 1 base short, with 15 bases between. From germline, CDR1 is LGHNA and CDR2 YNFKEQ. This CDR3 contains 18 residues. The CDR3 DNA reads as TGTGCCAGCAGCCAAGATTCGTGGCAACGGGAGAACACCGGGGAGCTGTTTTTT. Translated, it gives CASSQDSWQRENTGELFF.

The rearrangement joins TRBV7-9 to TRBJ1-1; D gene uncertain. CDR1 is SEHNR, CDR2 FQNEAQ, per germline (reference sequence). The CDR3 contains 14 residues. The V gene lost 2 bases and the J gene lost 1 base, with 8 bases spanning the gap. CDR3 sequence: CASSLYYTNTEAFF. CDR3 nucleotides: TGTGCCAGCAGCTTATATTACACGAACACTGAAGCTTTCTTT.

This clone was detected only a few times. This chain joins TRBV7-9 and TRBJ2-7; the D gene is possibly TRBD1 (6 bases). The CDR3 loop spans 16 amino acids. Germline CDR1 reads SEHNR; CDR2 reads FQNEAQ (reference sequence). With 5 bases removed from V and 0 bases from J, the gap between germline ends came to 17 bases. The CDR3 loop is CASSPQGTSSSYEQYF. The CDR3 DNA reads as TGTGCCAGCAGCCCTCAGGGGACCTCTAGCTCCTACGAGCAGTACTTC.

J is TRBJ2-2 and V is TRBV6-5; TRBD2 matches at 7 bases. CDR3 length: 15 residues. The V segment lost 8 bases and the J segment 6 bases; nucleotides outside the gene matches: 12. In germline, CDR1 is MNHEY, CDR2 SVGAGI. In nucleotides, the CDR3 is TGTGCCAGCTACTTCCAAGCGGGGTATGCCGGGGAGCTGTTTTTT. Translating gives CASYFQAGYAGELFF.

This clone occurred once. V and J are TRBV25-1 and TRBJ2-1; 8 positions match TRBD2. The CDR3 is 15 residues long. CDR1 and CDR2 from the germline V gene are MGHDK and SYGVNS. V shed 0 bases, J shed 8 bases, and the junction held 6 bases outside the gene matches. CDR3 in DNA: TGTGCCAGCAGTGAATATGTCGGGAGGGCCCATGAGCAGTTCTTC. Translated: CASSEYVGRAHEQFF. The full variable domain, completed using reference TRBV25-1 and TRBJ2-1, is EADIYQTPRYLVIGTGKKITLECSQTMGHDKMYWYQQDPGMELHLIHYSYGVNSTEKGDLSSESTVSRIRTEHFPLTLESARPSHTSQYLCASSEYVGRAHEQFFGPGTRLTVL.

This clone was detected a few times. The V and J genes are TRBV30 and TRBJ1-2, with unresolved D. V was clipped by 7 bases and J by 4 bases, with 7 bases between them. The CDR3 runs 10 residues. Germline V gene sequence: CDR1 GTSNPN, CDR2 SVGIG (reference sequence). The CDR3 loop reads CASNVYGYTF. The CDR3 region has the DNA TGTGCCTCGAACGTCTATGGCTACACCTTC.

The V gene is TRBV5-1, the J gene TRBJ2-7; no reliable D call. CDR1 is SGHRS, CDR2 YFSETQ, per germline. The CDR3 spans 14 residues. Deletions cut 0 bases from V and 5 bases from J, with 12 bases between. CDR3 bases: TGCGCCAGCAGCTTGGACCTCCCTTGGGACGAGCAGTACTTC. The encoded protein is CASSLDLPWDEQYF.

The chain couples TRBV15 to TRBJ1-1; TRBD1 is a possible D gene (5 bases). V dropped 0 bases and J dropped 6 bases, with 11 bases sitting between them. Germline V gives CDR1 LNHNV, CDR2 YYDKDF (reference sequence). The CDR3 loop spans 14 amino acids. The CDR3 region is CATSREGTGPEAFF. CDR3 coding DNA: TGTGCCACCAGCAGAGAGGGGACGGGCCCTGAAGCTTTCTTT.

There are a few counts of this clone. The V and J genes are TRBV5-1 and TRBJ1-2, with a possible D match to TRBD1 (6 bases). The CDR3 runs to 12 residues. V lost 3 bases to trimming and J lost 4 bases, with 7 bases between them. CDR1 is SGHRS and CDR2 is YFSETQ in the germline V gene. CDR3 residues: CASSSDSYGYTF. DNA of the CDR3: TGCGCCAGCAGCTCGGACAGCTATGGCTACACCTTC.